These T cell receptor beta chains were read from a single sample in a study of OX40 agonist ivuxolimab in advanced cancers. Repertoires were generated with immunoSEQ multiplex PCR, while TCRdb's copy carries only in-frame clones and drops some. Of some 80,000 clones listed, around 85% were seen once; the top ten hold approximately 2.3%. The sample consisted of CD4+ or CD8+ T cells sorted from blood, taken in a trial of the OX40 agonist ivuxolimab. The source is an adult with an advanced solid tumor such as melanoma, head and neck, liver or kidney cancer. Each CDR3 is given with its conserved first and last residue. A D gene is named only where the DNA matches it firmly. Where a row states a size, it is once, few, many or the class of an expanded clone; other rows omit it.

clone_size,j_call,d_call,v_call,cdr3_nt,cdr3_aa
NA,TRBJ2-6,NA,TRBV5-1,TGCGCCAGCAGCTTGGTGATGGGTTCTGGGGCCAACGTCCTGACTTTC,CASSLVMGSGANVLTF
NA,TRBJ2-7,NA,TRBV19,TGTGCCAGTAGCCCCGGGACGCCCAAACCGGAGCAGTACTTC,CASSPGTPKPEQYF
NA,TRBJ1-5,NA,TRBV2,TGTGCCAGCGGACGTGGGGGGCGAGATCAGCCCCAGCATTTT,CASGRGGRDQPQHF
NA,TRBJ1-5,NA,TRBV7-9,TGTGCCAGCAGCCCGAATCGAGGGAACAATCAGCCCCAGCATTTT,CASSPNRGNNQPQHF
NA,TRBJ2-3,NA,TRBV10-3,TGTGCCATCAGTGAGTCTGGGGGTAGCCAACCTAGCACAGATACGCAGTATTTT,CAISESGGSQPSTDTQYF
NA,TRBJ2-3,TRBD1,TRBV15,TGTGCCACCAGCAGAGCTTGGACAGGGGGGACAGATACGCAGTATTTT,CATSRAWTGGTDTQYF
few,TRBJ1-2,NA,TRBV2,TGTGCCAGCAGCCGCTACGAGGGCGAGGCTGGCTACACCTTC,CASSRYEGEAGYTF
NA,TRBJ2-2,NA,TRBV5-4,TGTGCCAGCAGCCCTGGCGGCGTCAGGGCCGGCGGGGAGCTGTTTTTT,CASSPGGVRAGGELFF
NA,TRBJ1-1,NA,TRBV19,TGTGCCAGTAGGGGACCTGCATTCACTGAAGCTTTCTTT,CASRGPAFTEAFF
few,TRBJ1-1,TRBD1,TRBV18,TGTGCCAGCTCACCAGGGACAGGGGATCCCCCTGAAGCTTTCTTT,CASSPGTGDPPEAFF
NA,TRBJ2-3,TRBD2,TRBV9,TGTGCCAGCAGCGTAGCACCTAGCGGGGGTACAGATACGCAGTATTTT,CASSVAPSGGTDTQYF
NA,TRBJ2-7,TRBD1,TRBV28,TGTGCCAGCATGCCGCCGGGACAGGGTTACGAGCAGTACTTC,CASMPPGQGYEQYF
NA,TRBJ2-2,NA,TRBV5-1,TGCGCCAGCAGCTCGACTTCTAACACCGGGGAGCTGTTTTTT,CASSSTSNTGELFF
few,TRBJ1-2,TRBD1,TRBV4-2,TGTGCCAGCAGCCAAGCTACAGGGGTGAATGGCTACACCTTC,CASSQATGVNGYTF
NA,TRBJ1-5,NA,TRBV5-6,TGTGCCAGCAGTTTTCAGGGAATAAGCCACAATCAGCCCCAGCATTTT,CASSFQGISHNQPQHF
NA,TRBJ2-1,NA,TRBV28,TGTGCCAGCAGGGTCGGAGGCTCCTACAATGAGCAGTTCTTC,CASRVGGSYNEQFF
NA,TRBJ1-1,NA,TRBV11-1,TGTGCCAGCAGCTTAGTTGAGGCCACTGAAGCTTTCTTT,CASSLVEATEAFF
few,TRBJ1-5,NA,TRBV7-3,TGTGCCAGCAGCCAAGGGTCGGCCCAGCATTTT,CASSQGSAQHF
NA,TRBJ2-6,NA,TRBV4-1,TGCGCCAGCAGCCAAAGACAGGATATCTCTGGGGCCAACGTCCTGACTTTC,CASSQRQDISGANVLTF
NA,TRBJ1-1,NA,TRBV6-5,TGTGCCAGCAGTTCCCCGGGTAATTTCGTAGCTTTCTTT,CASSSPGNFVAFF
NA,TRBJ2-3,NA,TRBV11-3,TGTGCCAGCAGCTTACGTTCGGGGGCGGGCACAGATACGCAGTATTTT,CASSLRSGAGTDTQYF
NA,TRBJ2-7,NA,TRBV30,TGTGCCTGGAGTGTCCCCCCCCGGGAGCAGTACTTC,CAWSVPPREQYF
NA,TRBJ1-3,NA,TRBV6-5,TGTGCCAGCGGGGAGCCTGAACGAGGAAACACCATATATTTT,CASGEPERGNTIYF
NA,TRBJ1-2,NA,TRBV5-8,TGTGCCAGCACCGACCCTCGAGGGGATAACTATGGCTACACCTTC,CASTDPRGDNYGYTF
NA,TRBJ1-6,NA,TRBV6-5,TGTGCCAGCAGCAGGGGTGTGGGTTCACCCCTCCACTTT,CASSRGVGSPLHF
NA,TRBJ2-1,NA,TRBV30,TGTGCCCGCTCAACGATAGGGGGAATCAGGAATGAGCAGTTCTTC,CARSTIGGIRNEQFF
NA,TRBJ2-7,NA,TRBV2,TGTGCCAGCAGTCGGACGGTCGTCTCCTACGAGCAGTACTTC,CASSRTVVSYEQYF
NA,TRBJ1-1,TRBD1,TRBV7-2,TGTGCCAGCAGCCCCCGGGACAGGGCGATCACTGAAGCTTTCTTT,CASSPRDRAITEAFF
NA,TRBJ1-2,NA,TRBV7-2,TGTGCCAGCAGCTCCGGAGGAACTAGCTATGGCTACACCTTC,CASSSGGTSYGYTF
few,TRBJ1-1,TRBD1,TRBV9,TGTGCCAGCAGCGTAATAGGACAGGTGAACACTGAAGCTTTCTTT,CASSVIGQVNTEAFF
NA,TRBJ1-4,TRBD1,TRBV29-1,TGCAGCGTTGACGGACAGGGCGGCGAAAAACTGTTTTTT,CSVDGQGGEKLFF
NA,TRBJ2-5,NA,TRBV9,TGTGCCAGCAGCTTCTCAGGAGGACAGCAGACCCAGTACTTC,CASSFSGGQQTQYF